Listed below are T cell receptor beta chains from one sample, sequenced in a study of early T cells in non-severe SARS-CoV-2 infection. Each CDR3 protein is one row after TCRdb ran MiXCR on the 5' RACE reads. The data show roughly 88,000 distinct CDR3 sequences, 14% seen once. Material: whole blood. These receptors all stem from an adult who was a healthcare worker with PCR-confirmed SARS-CoV-2 infection or an uninfected control (not recorded which). Each CDR3 is given with its conserved first and last residue. Fields, in order: J gene, V gene, CDR3 protein.

J: TRBJ2-3
V: TRBV10-3
CDR3: CAISDRPSTDTQYF

J: TRBJ1-2
V: TRBV29-1
CDR3: CSVGDDRVGGYTF

J: TRBJ2-3
V: TRBV15
CDR3: CATSAVRLTQYF

J: TRBJ2-1
V: TRBV29-1
CDR3: CSADVSWESNEQFF

J: TRBJ2-2
V: TRBV4-1
CDR3: CASSLSGLAGRTGELFF

J: TRBJ1-1
V: TRBV5-1
CDR3: CASSNTGVEYSEAFF

J: TRBJ1-1
V: TRBV6-5
CDR3: CASSYRDSRMNTEAFF

J: TRBJ2-7
V: TRBV10-3
CDR3: CAISGGEGRHSYEQYF

J: TRBJ1-2
V: TRBV7-9
CDR3: CASSLASYGYTF

J: TRBJ1-1
V: TRBV30
CDR3: CAWRQVNTEAFF

J: TRBJ1-1
V: TRBV21-1
CDR3: CASSKAGKQGHTEAFF

J: TRBJ1-1
V: TRBV11-2
CDR3: CASSLSGETEAFF

J: TRBJ2-1
V: TRBV12-3/TRBV12-4
CDR3: CASIGGAYNEQFF

J: TRBJ2-7
V: TRBV27
CDR3: CASSLGTGEDEQYF

J: TRBJ1-1
V: TRBV29-1
CDR3: CSVDKEAYTEAFF

J: TRBJ2-5
V: TRBV7-2
CDR3: CASSSSLGRETQYF

J: TRBJ2-7
V: TRBV19
CDR3: CASTGGTGRYEQYF

J: TRBJ2-7
V: TRBV5-4
CDR3: CASSLSQGADEQYF

J: TRBJ1-1
V: TRBV18
CDR3: CASSPVGVGNTEAFF

J: TRBJ2-3
V: TRBV7-2
CDR3: CASSPTPTDTQYF

J: TRBJ1-2
V: TRBV28
CDR3: CASSPWTYGYTF

J: TRBJ2-4
V: TRBV7-3
CDR3: CASSLGLAHKNIQYF

J: TRBJ1-6
V: TRBV7-9
CDR3: CVLGDNSPLHF

J: TRBJ1-3
V: TRBV5-4
CDR3: CASSLAGNTIYF

J: TRBJ2-5
V: TRBV6-8
CDR3: CASRRGLETQYF

J: TRBJ1-2
V: TRBV6-5
CDR3: CASSRTETYGYTF

J: TRBJ2-1
V: TRBV10-3
CDR3: CAIRPGQLNEQFF

J: TRBJ2-4
V: TRBV7-2
CDR3: CASSPTGVKNIQYF

J: TRBJ2-7
V: TRBV6-1
CDR3: CASSDGPRGEQYF

J: TRBJ2-5
V: TRBV27
CDR3: CASSLRLPRVAETQYF

J: TRBJ2-7
V: TRBV5-4
CDR3: CASSLVGTAGEQYF

J: TRBJ1-3
V: TRBV5-1
CDR3: CASSLSVSGNTIYF

J: TRBJ1-1
V: TRBV6-1
CDR3: CASSTFTGNTEAFF

J: TRBJ1-4
V: TRBV27
CDR3: CASGTPGPTNEKLFF

J: TRBJ2-1
V: TRBV10-3
CDR3: CAISRTGGSYNEQFF

J: TRBJ1-1
V: TRBV7-9
CDR3: CASSLLTGNTEAFF

J: TRBJ1-5
V: TRBV6-5
CDR3: CASSYGQPNQPQHF

J: TRBJ1-5
V: TRBV27
CDR3: CASSWREGGNQPQHF

J: TRBJ2-5
V: TRBV27
CDR3: CASSSLGGGEETQYF

J: TRBJ2-7
V: TRBV27
CDR3: CASSLRDTRYEQYF

J: TRBJ1-1
V: TRBV28
CDR3: CASSDREAFF

J: TRBJ2-7
V: TRBV7-2
CDR3: CASSQSRGPSYEQYF